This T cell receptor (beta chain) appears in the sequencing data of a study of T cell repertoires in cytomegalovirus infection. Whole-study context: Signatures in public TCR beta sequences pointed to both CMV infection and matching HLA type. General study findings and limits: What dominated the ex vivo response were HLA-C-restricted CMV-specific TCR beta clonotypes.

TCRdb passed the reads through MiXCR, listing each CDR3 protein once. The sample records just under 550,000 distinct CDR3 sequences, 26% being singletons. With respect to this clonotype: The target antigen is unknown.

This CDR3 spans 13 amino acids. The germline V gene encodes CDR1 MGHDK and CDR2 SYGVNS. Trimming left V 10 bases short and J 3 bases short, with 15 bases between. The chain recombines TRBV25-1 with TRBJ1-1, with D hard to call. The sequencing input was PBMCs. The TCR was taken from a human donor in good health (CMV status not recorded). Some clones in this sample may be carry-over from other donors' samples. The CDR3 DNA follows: TGTGCCACCAGGCTGGGGATAGACACTGAAGCTTTCTTT. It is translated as CATRLGIDTEAFF. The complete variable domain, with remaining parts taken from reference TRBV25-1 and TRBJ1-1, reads EADIYQTPRYLVIGTGKKITLECSQTMGHDKMYWYQQDPGMELHLIHYSYGVNSTEKGDLSSESTVSRIRTEHFPLTLESARPSHTSQYLCATRLGIDTEAFFGQGTRLTVV.